The entry below gives a single TCR beta chain sequence along with its context. This record belongs to a study of T cell responses to AZD1222 COVID-19 vaccine. Repertoires were generated with immunoSEQ multiplex PCR, while TCRdb's copy carries only in-frame clones and drops some. The sample holds about 190,000 clones, 80% to 95% seen once. Germline V gene data show CDR1 as SGDLS and CDR2 as YYNGEE. The ends were cut back, 1 base at V and 0 bases at J, with 8 bases in the middle. The CDR3 extends over 15 amino acids. This specimen was peripheral blood, taken on day 0 of AZD1222 vaccination. The chain combines TRBV9 with TRBJ1-5, with D tentatively TRBD1 (5 bases). The clonotype was recovered from an adult in good health. The CDR3 sequence is CASSVSGDSNQPQHF. CDR3 DNA: TGTGCCAGCAGCGTATCGGGGGATAGCAATCAGCCCCAGCATTTT. Together with reference TRBV9 and TRBJ1-5, the CDR3 gives the full variable domain: DSGVTQTPKHLITATGQRVTLRCSPRSGDLSVYWYQQSLDQGLQFLIQYYNGEERAKGNILERFSAQQFPDLHSELNLSSLELGDSALYFCASSVSGDSNQPQHFGDGTRLSIL.